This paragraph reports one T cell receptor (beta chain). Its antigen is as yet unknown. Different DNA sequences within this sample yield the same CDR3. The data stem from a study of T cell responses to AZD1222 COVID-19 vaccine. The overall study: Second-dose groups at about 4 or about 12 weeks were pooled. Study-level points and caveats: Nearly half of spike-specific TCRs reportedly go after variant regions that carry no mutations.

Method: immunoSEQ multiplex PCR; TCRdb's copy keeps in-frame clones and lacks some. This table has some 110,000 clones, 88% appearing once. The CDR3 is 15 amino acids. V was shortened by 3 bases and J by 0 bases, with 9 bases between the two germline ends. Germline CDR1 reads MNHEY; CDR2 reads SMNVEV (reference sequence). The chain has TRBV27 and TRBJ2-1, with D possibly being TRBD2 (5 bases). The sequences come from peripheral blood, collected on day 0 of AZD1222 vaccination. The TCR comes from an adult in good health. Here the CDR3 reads CASSFLGSSYNEQFF. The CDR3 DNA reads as TGTGCCAGCAGTTTCTTGGGGAGCTCCTACAATGAGCAGTTCTTC.